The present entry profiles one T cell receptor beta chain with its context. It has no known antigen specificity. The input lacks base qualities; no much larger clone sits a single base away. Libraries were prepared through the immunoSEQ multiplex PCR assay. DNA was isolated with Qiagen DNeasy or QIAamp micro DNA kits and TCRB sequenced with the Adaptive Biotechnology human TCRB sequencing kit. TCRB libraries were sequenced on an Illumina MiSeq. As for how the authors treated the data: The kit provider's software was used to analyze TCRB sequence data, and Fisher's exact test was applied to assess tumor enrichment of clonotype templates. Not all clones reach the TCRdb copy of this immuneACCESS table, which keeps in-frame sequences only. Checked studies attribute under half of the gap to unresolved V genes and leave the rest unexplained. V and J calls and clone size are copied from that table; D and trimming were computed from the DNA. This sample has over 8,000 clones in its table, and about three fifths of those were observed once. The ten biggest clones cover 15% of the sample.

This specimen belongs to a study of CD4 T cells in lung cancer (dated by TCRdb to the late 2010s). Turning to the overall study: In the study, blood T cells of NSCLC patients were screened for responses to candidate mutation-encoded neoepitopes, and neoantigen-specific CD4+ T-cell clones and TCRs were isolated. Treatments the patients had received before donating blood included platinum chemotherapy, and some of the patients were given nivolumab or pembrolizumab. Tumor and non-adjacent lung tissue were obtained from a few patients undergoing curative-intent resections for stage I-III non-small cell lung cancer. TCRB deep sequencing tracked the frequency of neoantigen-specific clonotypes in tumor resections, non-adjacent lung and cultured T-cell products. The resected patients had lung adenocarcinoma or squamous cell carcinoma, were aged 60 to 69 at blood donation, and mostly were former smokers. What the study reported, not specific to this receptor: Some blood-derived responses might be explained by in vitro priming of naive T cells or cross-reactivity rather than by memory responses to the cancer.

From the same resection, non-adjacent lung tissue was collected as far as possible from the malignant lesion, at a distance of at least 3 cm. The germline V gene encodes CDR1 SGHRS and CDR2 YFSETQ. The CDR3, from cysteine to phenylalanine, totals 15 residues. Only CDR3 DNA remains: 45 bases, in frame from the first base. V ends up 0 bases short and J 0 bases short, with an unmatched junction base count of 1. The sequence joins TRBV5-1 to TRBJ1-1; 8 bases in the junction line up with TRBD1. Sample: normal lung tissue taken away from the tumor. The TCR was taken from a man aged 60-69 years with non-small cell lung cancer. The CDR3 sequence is CASSLAGGLNTEAFF. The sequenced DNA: TGCGCCAGCAGCTTGGCAGGGGGCTTGAACACTGAAGCTTTCTTT.